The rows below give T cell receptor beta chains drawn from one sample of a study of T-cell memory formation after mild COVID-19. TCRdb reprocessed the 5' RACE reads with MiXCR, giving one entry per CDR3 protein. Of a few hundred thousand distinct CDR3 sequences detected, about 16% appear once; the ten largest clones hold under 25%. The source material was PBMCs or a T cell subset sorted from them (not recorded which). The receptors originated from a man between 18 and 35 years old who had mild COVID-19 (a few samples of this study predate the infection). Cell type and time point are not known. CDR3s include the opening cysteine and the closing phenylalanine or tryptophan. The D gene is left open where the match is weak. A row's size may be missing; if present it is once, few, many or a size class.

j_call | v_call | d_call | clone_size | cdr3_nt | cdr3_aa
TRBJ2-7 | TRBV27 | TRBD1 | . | TGTGCCAGCAGATACGCCGGGACAGGGGGCCTCTACGAGCAGTACTTC | CASRYAGTGGLYEQYF
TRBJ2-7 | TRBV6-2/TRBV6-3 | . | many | TGTGCCAGCAGTTACAGTCCGGCGGCCTTCTACGAGCAGTACTTC | CASSYSPAAFYEQYF
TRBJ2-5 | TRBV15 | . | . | TGTGCCACCAGCAGAGATTGGAGACAGGAAGAGACCCAGTACTTC | CATSRDWRQEETQYF
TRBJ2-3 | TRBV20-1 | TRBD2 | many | TGCAGTGCTAGTCCGGGACTATTCTTGGATACGCAGTATTTT | CSASPGLFLDTQYF
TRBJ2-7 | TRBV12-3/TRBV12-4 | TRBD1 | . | TGTGCCAGCAGTATGGACAGGGTCTACGAGCAGTACTTC | CASSMDRVYEQYF
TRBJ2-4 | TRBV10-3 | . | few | TGTGCCATCAGTGAGTCGACAGCGGCGGGAAACATTCAGTACTTC | CAISESTAAGNIQYF
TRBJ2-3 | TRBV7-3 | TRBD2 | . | TGTGCCAGCAGCTCCCGGGGTCGACTAGCGGGGGGGCTTCCAGATACGCAGTATTTT | CASSSRGRLAGGLPDTQYF
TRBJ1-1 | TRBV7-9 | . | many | TGTGCCAGCAGCTGGGGTTGGGGCATGAACACTGAAGCTTTCTTT | CASSWGWGMNTEAFF
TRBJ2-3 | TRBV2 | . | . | TGTGCCAGCAGTGAAATCCGGGACAGCACAGATACGCAGTATTTT | CASSEIRDSTDTQYF
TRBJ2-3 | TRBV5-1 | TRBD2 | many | TGCGCCAGCAGCATCATAGCGGGAGGGGATACGCAGTATTTT | CASSIIAGGDTQYF
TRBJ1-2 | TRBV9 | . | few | TGTGCCAGCAGCGTAAGAGACAGTAACTATGGCTACACCTTC | CASSVRDSNYGYTF
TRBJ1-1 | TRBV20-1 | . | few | TGCAGTGCGAGAGACTGGGGTAGGCCAGGCACTGAAGCTTTCTTT | CSARDWGRPGTEAFF
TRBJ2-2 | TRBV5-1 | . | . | TGCGCCAGCAAATTTTGGGCTAACACCGGGGAGCTGTTTTTT | CASKFWANTGELFF
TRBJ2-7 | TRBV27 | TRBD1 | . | TGTGCCAGCAGTCTCTCCGGGACAGGCCCCTACGAGCAGTACTTC | CASSLSGTGPYEQYF
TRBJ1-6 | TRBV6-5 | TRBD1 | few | TGTGCCAGCGGGAGACAGGGTTTCAATTCACCCCTCCACTTT | CASGRQGFNSPLHF
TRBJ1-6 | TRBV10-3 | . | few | TGTGCCATCAGGGCAGGGAGCGGTTCACCCCTCCACTTT | CAIRAGSGSPLHF
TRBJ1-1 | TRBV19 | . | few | TGTGCCAGTAGTTACAGGTTCACTGAAGCTTTCTTT | CASSYRFTEAFF
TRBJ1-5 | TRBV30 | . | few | TGTGCCTGGACCCCCGGGGGGCAAGGTCAGCCCCAGCATTTT | CAWTPGGQGQPQHF